The source of this TCR beta chain is a study of control samples from healthy donors and cancer patients. There are 14 residues in the CDR3. Germline loops: CDR1 ENHRY, CDR2 SYGVKD. V lost 6 bases to trimming and J lost 7 bases; unmatched junction nucleotides: 9. Here immunoSEQ multiplex PCR was the method, and the copy in TCRdb shows in-frame clones only, minus some. Among 50,000 or so clones listed, 80% to 90% were seen once. Sequencing was carried out using PBMCs. The chain carries TRBV10-3 and TRBJ2-7; 10 bases fit TRBD1. The origin of this receptor is a woman aged 45-59 years with lung cancer. The CDR3 region has the DNA TGTGCCATCAGAGGGACAGGGGCTCCTTGGGAGCAGTACTTC. Translating gives CAIRGTGAPWEQYF.